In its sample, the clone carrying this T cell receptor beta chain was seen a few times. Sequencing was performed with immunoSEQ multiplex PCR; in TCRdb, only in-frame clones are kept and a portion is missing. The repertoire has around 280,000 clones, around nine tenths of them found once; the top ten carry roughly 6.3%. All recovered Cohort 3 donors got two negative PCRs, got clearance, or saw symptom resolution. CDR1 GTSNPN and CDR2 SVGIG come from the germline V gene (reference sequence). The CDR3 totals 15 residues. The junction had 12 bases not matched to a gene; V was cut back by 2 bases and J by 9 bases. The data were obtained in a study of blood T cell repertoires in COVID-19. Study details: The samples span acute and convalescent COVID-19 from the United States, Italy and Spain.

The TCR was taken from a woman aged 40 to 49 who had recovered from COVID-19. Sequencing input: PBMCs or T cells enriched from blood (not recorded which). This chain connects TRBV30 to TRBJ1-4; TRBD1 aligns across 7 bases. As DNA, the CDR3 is TGTGCCTGGAGTAACAGACAGGGACAAGTGAAAAAACTGTTTTTT. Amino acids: CAWSNRQGQVKKLFF.